These 28 T cell receptor beta chains were all obtained from the same sample, sequenced in a study of radiotherapy plus CTLA-4 blockade in lung cancer. TCRdb keeps only in-frame clones here, not all; method: immunoSEQ multiplex PCR. The sample has tens of thousands of clones, around four fifths seen once; the top ten hold 2.5% to 3.5%. The material was peripheral blood, obtained from a patient treated with radiotherapy plus ipilimumab. The receptors derive from a human donor with non-small cell lung cancer who had a partial response to radiotherapy plus ipilimumab.

CDR3 bases: TGTGCCAGCAGTGTAGCGGGGGGGCCCAATGAGCAGTTCTTC. Protein sequence: CASSVAGGPNEQFF. The chain is built from TRBV6-4 and TRBJ2-1, with 11 bases fitting TRBD2. V was clipped by 4 bases and J by 6 bases; unmatched bases: 2. The germline gives CDR1 MRHNA, CDR2 SNTAGT. CDR3 length equals 14 residues.

The chain employs TRBV5-5 and TRBJ1-6; D is unresolved. This CDR3 is built from 15 residues. The germline V and J ends were trimmed by 2 bases and 10 bases, with 16 bases remaining between them. Germline CDR1 reads SGHKS; CDR2 reads YYEKEE (reference sequence). The CDR3 DNA reads as TGTGCCAGCAGCTTCCGTGGGCCAGGTGGCTCACCCCTCCACTTT. It encodes CASSFRGPGGSPLHF.

This chain joins TRBV7-9 and TRBJ1-4; D possibly corresponds to TRBD1 (6 bases). The germline CDR1 and CDR2 sequences are SEHNR and FQNEAQ (reference sequence). V was shortened by 10 bases and J by 4 bases, with 19 bases between the two germline ends. CDR3 length: 15 residues. The CDR3 DNA is TGTGCCACCTCGACAGGCCAAGGGATTAATGAAAAACTGTTTTTT. This translates into CATSTGQGINEKLFF. The whole variable domain, filled in from reference TRBV7-9 and TRBJ1-4, reads DTGVSQNPRHKITKRGQNVTFRCDPISEHNRLYWYRQTLGQGPEFLTYFQNEAQLEKSRLLSDRFSAERPKGSFSTLEIQRTEQGDSAMYLCATSTGQGINEKLFFGSGTQLSVL.

V usage is TRBV27 and J usage is TRBJ2-7; TRBD1 might be the D (6 bases). Germline CDR1 is MNHEY and CDR2 is SMNVEV (reference sequence). V lost 4 bases and J lost 3, with 19 bases in between. This CDR3 has 16 amino acids. The CDR3 sequence is CASSSLGQSRGYEQYF. Written as DNA, the CDR3 is TGTGCCAGCAGTTCCCTCGGACAGAGCAGGGGCTACGAGCAGTACTTC.

The chain recombines TRBV6-6 with TRBJ1-2; a possible D gene is TRBD1 (6 bases). Germline V gene sequence: CDR1 MNHNY, CDR2 SVGAGI (reference sequence). V lost 5 bases, J lost 2 bases, and 15 bases lay in between. The CDR3 length is 15 residues. In DNA form, the CDR3 reads TGTGCCAGCAGTCCTAATCCCACAGGGAACTATGGCTACACCTTC. Translation: CASSPNPTGNYGYTF.

The rearrangement links TRBV19 to TRBJ2-5; 8 nucleotides agree with TRBD1. CDR1 LNHDA and CDR2 SQIVND come from the germline V gene (reference sequence). V was pared by 5 bases and J by 5 bases, with 10 bases of the junction left unmatched. This CDR3 has 15 amino acids. The CDR3 protein is CASSPGQAGGETQYF. The CDR3 nucleotides read TGTGCCAGTAGTCCGGGACAGGCGGGCGGGGAGACCCAGTACTTC.

The chain is built from TRBV7-2 and TRBJ2-1; the match to TRBD1 covers 11 bases. Germline lookup yields CDR1 SGHTA and CDR2 FQGNSA. The CDR3 totals 16 residues. Trimming cost V 5 bases and J 8 bases; bases outside gene matches: 11. CDR3 residues: CASSRHPGQGVDEQFF. The CDR3 coding sequence is TGTGCCAGCAGCCGACATCCGGGACAGGGGGTTGATGAGCAGTTCTTC.

The chain is built from TRBV19 and TRBJ1-4; D is undetermined. The germline V gene has CDR1 LNHDA and CDR2 SQIVND (reference sequence). The CDR3 loop spans 16 amino acids. Trimming removed 2 bases from V and 7 bases from J, with 17 bases in between. The CDR3 loop reads CASSIIPGMGIEKLFF. For the CDR3, the DNA is TGTGCCAGTAGTATAATTCCGGGGATGGGAATTGAAAAACTGTTTTTT.

The chain links TRBV7-8 to TRBJ1-1; D possibly corresponds to TRBD1 (5 bases). V lost 5 bases to trimming and J lost 1 base, with 8 bases between them. This CDR3 spans 13 amino acids. Germline V gene sequence: CDR1 SGHVS, CDR2 FQNEAQ. CDR3 region: CASSLTENTEAFF. CDR3 DNA sequence: TGTGCCAGCAGCCTGACAGAGAACACTGAAGCTTTCTTT.

V usage is TRBV19 and J usage is TRBJ2-2, with 7 bases aligning to TRBD1. CDR3 length equals 14 residues. Germline V lookup: CDR1 LNHDA, CDR2 SQIVND (reference sequence). The V gene end was trimmed by 7 bases and the J gene end by 6 bases; junction bases not matched to a gene: 8. The CDR3 DNA sequence: TGTGCCAGTAAAGTGGGACAGCCGGCCGGGGAGCTGTTTTTT. Translation: CASKVGQPAGELFF. The full variable domain, with the rest looked up from reference TRBV19 and TRBJ2-2, is DGGITQSPKYLFRKEGQNVTLSCEQNLNHDAMYWYRQDPGQGLRLIYYSQIVNDFQKGDIAEGYSVSREKKESFPLTVTSAQKNPTAFYLCASKVGQPAGELFFGEGSRLTVL.

The V and J genes are TRBV19 and TRBJ1-2; D is possibly TRBD1 (5 bases). The germline V gene encodes CDR1 LNHDA and CDR2 SQIVND (reference sequence). This CDR3 has 15 residues. Deletions cut 1 base from V and 0 bases from J, with 9 bases between. CDR3 coding DNA: TGTGCCAGTAGTATAGCCACAGGTTCTAACTATGGCTACACCTTC. This gives the protein CASSIATGSNYGYTF.

The chain has TRBV27 and TRBJ2-3; 11 bases line up with TRBD1. Trimming cost V 7 bases and J 5 bases; bases outside gene matches: 5. The CDR3 covers 14 residues. CDR1 is MNHEY, CDR2 SMNVEV, per germline (reference sequence). DNA for the CDR3: TGTGCCAGCATTGGACAGGGGGCTATAGATACGCAGTATTTT. Its protein product is CASIGQGAIDTQYF.

The rearrangement uses TRBV4-2 and TRBJ2-1, with 7 bases identical to TRBD1. The germline V gene has CDR1 LGHNA and CDR2 YNFKEQ. The CDR3 is 15 residues long. V was clipped by 4 bases and J by 6 bases; unmatched bases: 9. CDR3: CASSRTGLDSNEQFF. CDR3 nucleotide sequence: TGTGCCAGCAGCCGGACAGGACTGGATTCCAATGAGCAGTTCTTC.

The rearrangement joins TRBV30 to TRBJ1-4; D possibly corresponds to TRBD1 (5 bases). The length of the CDR3 is 14 residues. V dropped 0 bases and J dropped 8 bases, with 13 bases sitting between them. Germline-derived CDR1 and CDR2 are GTSNPN and SVGIG (reference sequence). CDR3 nucleotides: TGTGCCTGGAGTGTGGGGAGGGGAGGAGAAAAACTGTTTTTT. It is translated as CAWSVGRGGEKLFF.

A note on this clone: Other nucleotide sequences from this sample produce the same CDR3. This chain's CDR3 is CASSVVAGGNNEQFF. The CDR3 bases are TGTGCCAGCAGCGTAGTAGCGGGGGGGAACAATGAGCAGTTCTTC. J is TRBJ2-1 and V is TRBV9; TRBD2 agrees at 11 bases. This CDR3 spans 15 amino acids. Per germline, CDR1 SGDLS and CDR2 YYNGEE. Unmatched junction bases numbered 1, after V lost 0 bases and J lost 5 bases.

Concerning this clone: Given the absence of the conserved phenylalanine or tryptophan at the CDR3 end, a read error is likely. V gene TRBV10-3 combines with J gene TRBJ1-6; D is unclear. Germline V gene lookup returns CDR1 ENHRY and CDR2 SYGVKD. This CDR3 spans 16 amino acids. Between the trimmed V and J ends, which lost 0 bases and 7 bases, there was a span of 13 bases. DNA for the CDR3: TGTGCCATCAGTGAGTCGATAGCCAGCCAGAATTCACCCCTCCACCTT. Its protein product is CAISESIASQNSPLHL.

The chain has TRBV6-5 and TRBJ2-7, with 9 bases aligning to TRBD2. The CDR3 sequence is 15 residues long. Germline CDR1 is MNHEY and CDR2 is SVGAGI. J gave up 6 bases and V 1 base, and 7 bases lay outside the gene matches. The CDR3 bases are TGTGCCAGCAGTTACTTCCAGCGGGGGGTATCCGAGCAGTACTTC. Translation: CASSYFQRGVSEQYF.

The chain has TRBV10-2 and TRBJ2-7; TRBD1 is a possible D gene (5 bases). Germline V CDR1 and CDR2: WSHSY, SAAADI. The CDR3 is 14 residues long. V gave up 6 bases and J gave up 2 bases, with 14 bases separating them. In nucleotides, the CDR3 is TGCGCCAGCAGGGACACCTCGACGGCCTACGAGCAGTACTTC. It yields the protein CASRDTSTAYEQYF.

The chain employs TRBV5-5 and TRBJ1-6; 8 nucleotides align to TRBD1. The CDR3 length is 15 residues. The V gene's germline CDR1 is SGHKS and CDR2 YYEKEE (reference sequence). Trimming cost V 2 bases and J 4 bases; bases outside gene matches: 2. The CDR3 spells CASSFRTGYNSPLHF. The DNA for the CDR3 is TGTGCCAGCAGCTTTCGGACAGGGTATAATTCACCCCTCCACTTT.

The chain employs TRBV6-5 and TRBJ2-2; D not resolved. There are 11 residues in the CDR3. Germline CDR1 is MNHEY and CDR2 is SVGAGI. V lost 8 bases to trimming and J lost 4 bases, with 5 bases between them. The CDR3 nucleotides are TGTGCCAGCCGGTTCACCGGGGAGCTGTTTTTT. This translates into CASRFTGELFF.

The rearrangement joins TRBV18 to TRBJ2-1; possible D gene TRBD1, 6 bases. Deletions cut 3 bases from V and 0 bases from J, with 15 bases between. CDR1 is KGHSH, CDR2 LQKENI, per germline. This CDR3 comprises 17 residues. In DNA form, the CDR3 reads TGTGCCAGCTCACCTTTAAGACAGGATCGCTCCTACAATGAGCAGTTCTTC. Its translation is CASSPLRQDRSYNEQFF.

The J gene is TRBJ2-7, the V gene TRBV21-1; the tabulated D call, TRBD1, remains unverified against the DNA. TRBV21-1 is shown as a pseudogene. This CDR3 is built from 14 residues. The CDR3 is CASSGRDSLGEQYF. In nucleotides, the CDR3 is TGTGCCAGCAGCGGCAGGGACAGCCTCGGCGAGCAGTACTTC.

The V and J genes are TRBV7-6 and TRBJ2-7; 8 positions match TRBD1. CDR1 and CDR2 from the germline V gene are SGHVS and FNYEAQ. CDR3 size: 14 residues. After removal of 2 bases from V and 5 bases from J, the junction contained 5 bases not matched to a gene. The CDR3 coding sequence is TGTGCCAGCAGCTTAATTCAGGGGGCCCACGAGCAGTACTTC. Translating gives CASSLIQGAHEQYF.

Points on this clone: Distinct nucleotide sequences in the sample also encode this CDR3. The rearrangement uses TRBV5-1 and TRBJ2-3, with 9 bases fitting TRBD2. This CDR3 is 15 amino acids long. CDR1 SGHRS and CDR2 YFSETQ come from the germline V gene. The junction had 3 bases not matched to a gene; V was cut back by 4 bases and J by 0 bases. CDR3 loop: CASSVSGGSTDTQYF. The CDR3 DNA reads as TGCGCCAGCAGCGTTAGCGGGGGAAGCACAGATACGCAGTATTTT.

Written as DNA, the CDR3 is TGTGCCATCAGTGAGTCGCTTGGTGAAGGGGGATATGGCTACACCTTC. Amino acid sequence: CAISESLGEGGYGYTF. This chain links TRBV10-3 with TRBJ1-2, with D possibly matching TRBD1 (6 bases). V lost 0 bases, J lost 5 bases, and 16 bases lay in between. This CDR3 is built from 16 residues. The germline V gene encodes CDR1 ENHRY and CDR2 SYGVKD.

V usage is TRBV6-6 and J usage is TRBJ2-1; TRBD1 might be the D (6 bases). Germline V CDR1 and CDR2: MNHNY, SVGAGI (reference sequence). Trimming cost V 6 bases and J 10 bases, with 16 bases left between them. This CDR3 spans 13 amino acids. The CDR3 nucleotides are TGTGCCAGCAGCCCCTCTCGACAGGACGAGCAGTTCTTC. Translated, it gives CASSPSRQDEQFF.

This clone occurred a few times. This chain uses TRBV11-2 with TRBJ1-4, with 8 nucleotides matching TRBD1. Germline CDR1 SGHAT, CDR2 FQNNGV. This CDR3 comprises 17 residues. V lost 5 bases, J lost 8 bases, and 16 bases stayed unmatched. Written as DNA, the CDR3 is TGTGCCAGCAGCCCAGAATGGATGACAGGGGCTAGGGAAAAACTGTTTTTT. Its protein product is CASSPEWMTGAREKLFF.

The genes are TRBV6-5 and TRBJ2-7; 9 positions agree with TRBD1. V dropped 2 bases and J dropped 1; count of bases not matched to a gene: 6. The CDR3 runs 16 residues. The V gene's germline CDR1 is MNHEY and CDR2 SVGAGI. Here the CDR3 reads CASSYGGTGQSYEQYF. As DNA, the CDR3 is TGTGCCAGCAGTTACGGAGGGACAGGGCAATCCTACGAGCAGTACTTC.